The rows below give T cell receptor beta chains drawn from one sample of a study of shared clonotypes between healthy human individuals. Assay: immunoSEQ multiplex PCR; the TCRdb copy retains only in-frame clones and omits some. The repertoire holds fewer than 200,000 clones, with approximately 70% as singletons. The sample comprised memory CD4+ T cells sorted from blood. All receptors come from a man aged 25-40 years in good health. Both conserved end residues are part of each CDR3. The D gene is left open where the match is weak. Expanded clones are given a class, and other clones once, few, many or no size at all.

v_call: TRBV19; j_call: TRBJ2-7; clone_size: once; cdr3_length: 16; d_call: TRBD1; cdr3_nt: TGTGCCAGTAGTATAGCCGCCGGGACAGGCCCGTTTGAGCAGTACTTC; cdr3_aa: CASSIAAGTGPFEQYF
v_call: TRBV12-2; j_call: TRBJ2-5; clone_size: .; cdr3_length: 17; d_call: .; cdr3_nt: TGTGCAAGTCGCTTAGTCTACGGGAGGGTGATAAAAGAGACCCAGTACTTC; cdr3_aa: CASRLVYGRVIKETQYF
v_call: TRBV6-6; j_call: TRBJ2-7; clone_size: .; cdr3_length: 15; d_call: .; cdr3_nt: TGTGCCAGCAGTTACTCGGGGCAGGGAGCGCGGGAGCAGTACTTC; cdr3_aa: CASSYSGQGAREQYF
v_call: TRBV13; j_call: TRBJ2-7; clone_size: .; cdr3_length: 14; d_call: .; cdr3_nt: TGTGCCAGCAGCTTTTCCAGGGCTAGCTACGAGCAGTACTTC; cdr3_aa: CASSFSRASYEQYF
v_call: TRBV5-3; j_call: TRBJ2-1; clone_size: many; cdr3_length: 19; d_call: TRBD2; cdr3_nt: TGTGCCAGAAGCTTATCCAGGACTAGCGAGGGAGGTTCCTACAATGAGCAGTTCTTC; cdr3_aa: CARSLSRTSEGGSYNEQFF
v_call: TRBV2; j_call: TRBJ2-2; clone_size: .; cdr3_length: 14; d_call: .; cdr3_nt: TGTGCCACCAGGGCGGGTATGAACACCGGGGAGCTGTTTTTT; cdr3_aa: CATRAGMNTGELFF
v_call: TRBV9; j_call: TRBJ1-2; clone_size: .; cdr3_length: 16; d_call: .; cdr3_nt: TGTGCCAGCAGCACCATACTGGGAGGCAATAACTATGGCTACACCTTC; cdr3_aa: CASSTILGGNNYGYTF
v_call: TRBV11-2; j_call: TRBJ1-1; clone_size: .; cdr3_length: 17; d_call: TRBD1; cdr3_nt: TGTGCCAGCAGCTCTAGCCCCCGGGACAGAGGGAACACTGAAGCTTTCTTT; cdr3_aa: CASSSSPRDRGNTEAFF
v_call: TRBV28; j_call: TRBJ2-7; clone_size: .; cdr3_length: 15; d_call: TRBD1; cdr3_nt: TGTGCCAGCAGTCCGGGACAGGGTTTATTCTACGAGCAGTACTTC; cdr3_aa: CASSPGQGLFYEQYF
v_call: TRBV11-1; j_call: TRBJ2-3; clone_size: .; cdr3_length: 14; d_call: .; cdr3_nt: TGTGCCAGCAGCTTAGCTCGGGGAACAGATACGCAGTATTTT; cdr3_aa: CASSLARGTDTQYF
v_call: TRBV14; j_call: TRBJ2-3; clone_size: .; cdr3_length: 16; d_call: TRBD2; cdr3_nt: TGTGCCAGCAGCCAAGTTAGGCGGGAGCTTTCAGATACGCAGTATTTT; cdr3_aa: CASSQVRRELSDTQYF
v_call: TRBV7-9; j_call: TRBJ2-5; clone_size: .; cdr3_length: 15; d_call: TRBD1; cdr3_nt: TGTGCCAGCAGCACCCGACAGGGGGCCTGGGAGACCCAGTACTTC; cdr3_aa: CASSTRQGAWETQYF
v_call: TRBV11-2; j_call: TRBJ2-2; clone_size: .; cdr3_length: 15; d_call: .; cdr3_nt: TGTGCCAGCAGCCCCGGGGGTCTAAGAACCGGGGAGCTGTTTTTT; cdr3_aa: CASSPGGLRTGELFF
v_call: TRBV27; j_call: TRBJ2-3; clone_size: .; cdr3_length: 17; d_call: .; cdr3_nt: TGTGCCAGCAGTTTTTACGGCGGATTAACTAGCACAGATACGCAGTATTTT; cdr3_aa: CASSFYGGLTSTDTQYF
v_call: TRBV29-1; j_call: TRBJ2-3; clone_size: few; cdr3_length: 14; d_call: .; cdr3_nt: TGCAGCGCCGCCCTGGGCGGGACCTCAGATACGCAGTATTTT; cdr3_aa: CSAALGGTSDTQYF
v_call: TRBV18; j_call: TRBJ1-1; clone_size: .; cdr3_length: 15; d_call: .; cdr3_nt: TGTGCCAGCTCACCCTCAGCGACAGGGAACACTGAAGCTTTCTTT; cdr3_aa: CASSPSATGNTEAFF
v_call: TRBV6-5; j_call: TRBJ1-3; clone_size: few; cdr3_length: 15; d_call: TRBD1; cdr3_nt: TGTGCCAGCAGTTACGAGGAGGGGGCGGGAAACACCATATATTTT; cdr3_aa: CASSYEEGAGNTIYF
v_call: TRBV5-1; j_call: TRBJ2-1; clone_size: few; cdr3_length: 16; d_call: TRBD2; cdr3_nt: TGCGCCAGCAGCTTGTACCCGGGACTAGAGAACAATGAGCAGTTCTTC; cdr3_aa: CASSLYPGLENNEQFF
v_call: TRBV19; j_call: TRBJ2-7; clone_size: .; cdr3_length: 15; d_call: .; cdr3_nt: TGTGCCAGTAGTCTCACAGGGGACTTGACCTACGAGCAGTACTTC; cdr3_aa: CASSLTGDLTYEQYF
v_call: TRBV7-8; j_call: TRBJ1-5; clone_size: few; cdr3_length: 14; d_call: TRBD1; cdr3_nt: TGTGCCAGCAGCTCTCAGGGGGGCGGGCAGCCCCAGCATTTT; cdr3_aa: CASSSQGGGQPQHF
v_call: TRBV5-4; j_call: TRBJ2-3; clone_size: .; cdr3_length: 16; d_call: TRBD2; cdr3_nt: TGTGCCAGCAGCAAGGAAGCGGGAGGCGTGGGAGATACGCAGTATTTT; cdr3_aa: CASSKEAGGVGDTQYF
v_call: TRBV7-9; j_call: TRBJ2-1; clone_size: once; cdr3_length: 18; d_call: TRBD2; cdr3_nt: TGTGCCAGCAGCTTACCTCCCAGACTAGCGGGAGTAAAAAATGAGCAGTTCTTC; cdr3_aa: CASSLPPRLAGVKNEQFF
v_call: TRBV5-6; j_call: TRBJ2-3; clone_size: .; cdr3_length: 18; d_call: .; cdr3_nt: TGTGCCAGCAGCTCTCGACTAGTACCTCAACCTAACACAGATACGCAGTATTTT; cdr3_aa: CASSSRLVPQPNTDTQYF
v_call: TRBV7-2; j_call: TRBJ2-1; clone_size: few; cdr3_length: 15; d_call: .; cdr3_nt: TGTGCCAGCAGTCTCGCTTACGGGCCCTACAATGAGCAGTTCTTC; cdr3_aa: CASSLAYGPYNEQFF
v_call: TRBV6-5; j_call: TRBJ2-7; clone_size: .; cdr3_length: 16; d_call: TRBD2; cdr3_nt: TGTGCCAGCAGTTCGCATCTAGCGGGAGCTCCTCCCGAGCAGTACTTC; cdr3_aa: CASSSHLAGAPPEQYF
v_call: TRBV25-1; j_call: TRBJ1-2; clone_size: .; cdr3_length: 16; d_call: TRBD1; cdr3_nt: TGTGCCAGCAGTGAATCAGGGACAGGAGAGAACTATGGCTACACCTTC; cdr3_aa: CASSESGTGENYGYTF
v_call: TRBV15; j_call: TRBJ2-7; clone_size: .; cdr3_length: 15; d_call: .; cdr3_nt: TGTGCCACCAGCAGAGATCCTAGGGATTCCTACGAGCAGTACTTC; cdr3_aa: CATSRDPRDSYEQYF
v_call: TRBV5-5; j_call: TRBJ1-2; clone_size: .; cdr3_length: 12; d_call: .; cdr3_nt: TGTGCCAGCAGCTTTGGACAGTTTGGCTACACCTTC; cdr3_aa: CASSFGQFGYTF
v_call: TRBV5-4; j_call: TRBJ2-7; clone_size: few; cdr3_length: 11; d_call: .; cdr3_nt: TGTGCCAGCAGCTCTTATAGAGAGCAGTACTTC; cdr3_aa: CASSSYREQYF
v_call: TRBV5-1; j_call: TRBJ2-3; clone_size: .; cdr3_length: 13; d_call: .; cdr3_nt: TGCGCCAGCAGCTTGGCCGCCGAGGAAGTAAGGTATTTT; cdr3_aa: CASSLAAEEVRYF
v_call: TRBV5-5; j_call: TRBJ2-6; clone_size: .; cdr3_length: 15; d_call: .; cdr3_nt: TGTGCCAGCAGCTTCGGGTTTTCTGGGGCCAACGTCCTGACTTTC; cdr3_aa: CASSFGFSGANVLTF
v_call: TRBV6-5; j_call: TRBJ2-3; clone_size: .; cdr3_length: 15; d_call: TRBD2; cdr3_nt: TGTGCCAGCAGACGGACTAGCGGAGGCACAGATACGCAGTATTTT; cdr3_aa: CASRRTSGGTDTQYF
v_call: TRBV5-1; j_call: TRBJ2-5; clone_size: .; cdr3_length: 14; d_call: .; cdr3_nt: TGCGCCAGCAGCTTGGAGGGCGGCCAAGAGACCCAGTACTTC; cdr3_aa: CASSLEGGQETQYF
v_call: TRBV29-1; j_call: TRBJ1-2; clone_size: few; cdr3_length: 13; d_call: TRBD1; cdr3_nt: TGCAGCGCCCAGACAGGGGGCGACTATGGCTACACCTTC; cdr3_aa: CSAQTGGDYGYTF
v_call: TRBV9; j_call: TRBJ2-4; clone_size: .; cdr3_length: 14; d_call: .; cdr3_nt: TGTGCCAGCAGCGTAGGGCTAGTTGGAAACATTCAGTACTTC; cdr3_aa: CASSVGLVGNIQYF
v_call: TRBV11-2; j_call: TRBJ2-1; clone_size: .; cdr3_length: 14; d_call: .; cdr3_nt: TGTGCCAGCAGCTTAGTTGGGGCTAGCAGTCAGCAGTTCTTC; cdr3_aa: CASSLVGASSQQFF
v_call: TRBV4-1; j_call: TRBJ1-4; clone_size: few; cdr3_length: 17; d_call: TRBD1; cdr3_nt: TGCGCCAGCAGCCAAGTGAGACAGGGGAATGTGCATCAAAAACTGTTTTTT; cdr3_aa: CASSQVRQGNVHQKLFF
v_call: TRBV5-1; j_call: TRBJ1-2; clone_size: few; cdr3_length: 14; d_call: .; cdr3_nt: TGCGCCAGCAGCTCGGAGGGGGGGAACTATGGCTACACCTTC; cdr3_aa: CASSSEGGNYGYTF
v_call: TRBV5-5; j_call: TRBJ2-7; clone_size: .; cdr3_length: 16; d_call: TRBD2; cdr3_nt: TGTGCCAGCAGCTTGTACGGGACTAGCGGGGCTGACGAGCAGTACTTC; cdr3_aa: CASSLYGTSGADEQYF
v_call: TRBV2; j_call: TRBJ2-1; clone_size: .; cdr3_length: 14; d_call: .; cdr3_nt: TGTGCCAGCAGTGCCGGGAGCTCCTACAATGAGCAGTTCTTC; cdr3_aa: CASSAGSSYNEQFF
v_call: TRBV7-9; j_call: TRBJ2-5; clone_size: .; cdr3_length: 14; d_call: TRBD2; cdr3_nt: TGTGCCAGCAGCTGGACTAGCGGAAGAGAGACCCAGTACTTC; cdr3_aa: CASSWTSGRETQYF
v_call: TRBV6-1; j_call: TRBJ1-5; clone_size: .; cdr3_length: 13; d_call: .; cdr3_nt: TGTGCCAGCAGTGAAAGCGAAAATCAGCCCCAGCATTTT; cdr3_aa: CASSESENQPQHF
v_call: TRBV11-2; j_call: TRBJ2-7; clone_size: .; cdr3_length: 15; d_call: .; cdr3_nt: TGTGCCAGCAGCTTAGGCGAATCCAGAGCCTACGAGCAGTACTTC; cdr3_aa: CASSLGESRAYEQYF
v_call: TRBV6-1; j_call: TRBJ1-1; clone_size: .; cdr3_length: 15; d_call: .; cdr3_nt: TGTGCCAGCCGGTGGGGCAGGGGACTTGAAGCTGAAGCTTTCTTT; cdr3_aa: CASRWGRGLEAEAFF
v_call: TRBV5-1; j_call: TRBJ2-1; clone_size: .; cdr3_length: 14; d_call: .; cdr3_nt: TGCGCCAGCAGCGCGGACACTCCCTACAATGAGCAGTTCTTC; cdr3_aa: CASSADTPYNEQFF
v_call: TRBV27; j_call: TRBJ2-7; clone_size: .; cdr3_length: 14; d_call: TRBD2; cdr3_nt: TGTGCCAGCAGCAGACTAGCGGGAAGCTACGAGCAGTACTTC; cdr3_aa: CASSRLAGSYEQYF